This TCR beta chain originates from a study of T cells in Graves' hyperthyroidism and ophthalmopathy. From RNA transcripts, TCR beta CDR3 regions were amplified. The TCR CDR3 first-round RT-PCR relied on the HTBI primer set. From the multiplex PCR reads, TCRdb called clonotypes with MiXCR, one entry per CDR3 protein. Of some 270,000 distinct CDR3 sequences listed, about an eighth were seen once; the top ten hold almost 8%. Subjects aged 18 to 65 presented with newly diagnosed hyperthyroidism of less than 2 months' duration. Any patient presenting with uncontrolled infection, other autoimmune disease, pregnancy or lactation was left out. Blood from later-ophthalmopathy patients was taken at first hyperthyroidism diagnosis. This clonotype was observed many times. This CDR3 region has 13 residues. Trimming removed 5 bases at V and 3 bases at J, with 11 bases between. Germline assignment: CDR1 MGHRA and CDR2 YSYEKL.

Specimen: blood. This chain uses TRBV4-1 with TRBJ2-7, with unresolved D. The TCR sequence derives from a woman under 40 with Graves' hyperthyroidism that later progressed to Graves' ophthalmopathy. The CDR3 DNA is TGCGCCAGCAGCAGAGGTACAGACTACGAGCAGTACTTC. The encoded protein is CASSRGTDYEQYF.